This passage covers 20 T cell receptor beta chains from one sample sequenced in a study of cytomegalovirus exposure and HLA in healthy donors (dated by TCRdb to 2016 to 2017). Library creation used the immunoSEQ multiplex PCR assay. Not all clones reach the TCRdb copy of this immuneACCESS table, which keeps in-frame sequences only. Checked studies attribute under half of the gap to unresolved V genes and leave the rest unexplained. The sample table holds tens of thousands of clones, of which approximately 94% were seen once. Of the sample, roughly 3.2% falls within the top ten clones. Specimen: PBMCs. The receptor source for this set is a woman aged 18-35 years in good health and CMV-seropositive.

The rearrangement uses TRBV2 and TRBJ1-3, with D unclear. This CDR3 is 11 amino acids long. V shed 2 bases and J shed 7 bases, with 3 bases lying between them. The V gene's germline CDR1 is SNHLY and CDR2 FYNNEI. The CDR3 is CASSEQNTIYF. In DNA, the CDR3 is TGTGCCAGCAGTGAACAGAACACCATATATTTT.

This clone was observed once. The CDR3 sequence is CASSIGTGDYGYTF. The CDR3 DNA follows: TGTGCCAGCAGTATCGGGACAGGGGATTATGGCTACACCTTC. This chain connects TRBV6-1 to TRBJ1-2, with 10 bases fitting TRBD1. V trimming: 5 bases; J trimming: 5 bases; junction bases outside the gene matches: 5. Germline CDR1 MNHNS, CDR2 SASEGT. This CDR3 is 14 amino acids long.

V gene TRBV19 combines with J gene TRBJ2-2, with D possibly matching TRBD1 (5 bases). The CDR3 is made up of 12 amino acids. V lost 6 bases to trimming and J lost 7 bases, with 9 bases between them. CDR1 is LNHDA, CDR2 SQIVND, per germline (reference sequence). The CDR3 spells CASRPRGGELFF. CDR3 sequence (DNA): TGTGCCAGTAGACCTAGGGGCGGGGAGCTGTTTTTT.

The V gene is TRBV7-8, the J gene TRBJ1-1; the D is unclear. Trimming shortened V by 3 bases and J by 10 bases, and 15 bases separated the two germline ends. The CDR3 totals 13 residues. Germline V gene sequence: CDR1 SGHVS, CDR2 FQNEAQ. CDR3 residues: CASSFNDRPGAFF. As DNA, the CDR3 is TGTGCCAGCAGCTTCAACGACCGGCCGGGAGCTTTCTTT. Filled out from reference TRBV7-8 and TRBJ1-1, the complete variable domain reads GAGVSQSPRYKVAKRGQDVALRCDPISGHVSLFWYQQALGQGPEFLTYFQNEAQLDKSGLPSDRFFAERPEGSVSTLKIQRTQQEDSAVYLCASSFNDRPGAFFGQGTRLTVV.

The chain recombines TRBV6-5 with TRBJ1-2; D perhaps matches TRBD1 (5 bases). Trimming pared 0 bases from V and 0 bases from J, leaving 11 bases between. Germline CDR1 MNHEY, CDR2 SVGAGI. CDR3 length: 16 residues. The CDR3 sequence is CASSYSGGGANYGYTF. The CDR3 DNA sequence: TGTGCCAGCAGTTACTCCGGCGGGGGGGCTAACTATGGCTACACCTTC.

The chain combines TRBV7-2 with TRBJ1-4, with 11 bases aligning to TRBD1. CDR1 and CDR2 from the germline V gene are SGHTA and FQGNSA. The CDR3 is made up of 14 amino acids. Trimming removed 5 bases from V and 8 bases from J; junction bases left unmatched: 4. Here the CDR3 DNA reads TGTGCCAGCAGCCAGGACAGGGGGCAAGAAAAACTGTTTTTT. This gives the protein CASSQDRGQEKLFF.

The genes are TRBV4-1 and TRBJ1-2, with 9 bases that match TRBD1. J was trimmed by 5 bases and V by 2 bases; bases with no gene match: 9. In germline, CDR1 is MGHRA, CDR2 YSYEKL. The CDR3 is 16 residues long. This CDR3 is CASSQKEPGQGYGYTF. The DNA for the CDR3 is TGCGCCAGCAGCCAAAAAGAGCCGGGACAGGGATATGGCTACACCTTC.

The CDR3: CASSLGLRGTEAFF. The CDR3 DNA follows: TGCGCCAGCAGCTTGGGGCTCAGGGGCACTGAAGCTTTCTTT. The chain links TRBV5-1 to TRBJ1-1; TRBD1 is a possible D gene (6 bases). The CDR3 spans 14 residues. Looked up from germline, CDR1 is SGHRS and CDR2 is YFSETQ. V was trimmed by 0 bases and J by 4 bases, leaving 10 bases between them. The full variable domain, completed using reference TRBV5-1 and TRBJ1-1, is KAGVTQTPRYLIKTRGQQVTLSCSPISGHRSVSWYQQTPGQGLQFLFEYFSETQRNKGNFPGRFSGRQFSNSRSEMNVSTLELGDSALYLCASSLGLRGTEAFFGQGTRLTVV.

Written as DNA, the CDR3 is TGTGCCAGTACCCTCCGACAGGGTACGGACACTGAAGCTTTCTTT. This sequence encodes CASTLRQGTDTEAFF. The J gene is TRBJ1-1, the V gene TRBV19, with 7 nucleotides matching TRBD1. Germline lookup yields CDR1 LNHDA and CDR2 SQIVND (reference sequence). The length of the CDR3 is 15 residues. V gave up 7 bases and J gave up 3 bases; unmatched junction bases: 11.

This clone occurred once. The chain is built from TRBV30 and TRBJ2-7; 9 bases align to TRBD1. The germline gives CDR1 GTSNPN, CDR2 SVGIG (reference sequence). Trimming at V came to 7 bases and at J to 6 bases, leaving 10 bases not matched to a gene. The CDR3 extends over 13 amino acids. The CDR3 sequence: CASTGTGWSEQYF. CDR3 in DNA: TGTGCCTCAACCGGGACAGGGTGGTCCGAGCAGTACTTC. Full variable domain (missing parts from reference TRBV30 and TRBJ2-7): SQTIHQWPATLVQPVGSPLSLECTVEGTSNPNLYWYRQAAGRGLQLLFYSVGIGQISSEVPQNLSASRPQDRQFILSSKKLLLSDSGFYLCASTGTGWSEQYFGPGTRLTVT.

The gene calls are TRBV28 and TRBJ1-5, with no clear D. The germline V gene has CDR1 MDHEN and CDR2 SYDVKM. The length of the CDR3 is 16 residues. V lost 1 base and J lost 0, with 10 bases in between. The CDR3 region is CASSLFRQNSNQPQHF. The CDR3 coding sequence is TGTGCCAGCAGTTTATTTCGCCAGAATAGCAATCAGCCCCAGCATTTT.

The rearrangement uses TRBV4-3 and TRBJ2-7, with D maybe TRBD1 (6 bases). V was shortened by 0 bases and J by 0 bases, with 15 bases between the two germline ends. Germline-derived CDR1 and CDR2 are LGHNA and YSLEER. The CDR3 runs to 17 residues. CDR3 loop: CASSQDCPGHSSYEQYF. CDR3 DNA: TGCGCCAGCAGCCAAGATTGTCCGGGACACAGCTCCTACGAGCAGTACTTC.

This chain links TRBV9 with TRBJ2-3, with 12 bases fitting TRBD2. Germline V gene data show CDR1 as SGDLS and CDR2 as YYNGEE. V lost 4 bases and J lost 2; bases outside the gene matches: 5. The CDR3 covers 16 residues. CDR3 sequence: CASSTTSGGPTDTQYF. The CDR3 DNA follows: TGTGCCAGCAGCACCACTAGCGGGGGGCCCACAGATACGCAGTATTTT. The full variable domain, completed using reference TRBV9 and TRBJ2-3, is DSGVTQTPKHLITATGQRVTLRCSPRSGDLSVYWYQQSLDQGLQFLIQYYNGEERAKGNILERFSAQQFPDLHSELNLSSLELGDSALYFCASSTTSGGPTDTQYFGPGTRLTVL.

The gene calls are TRBV28 and TRBJ2-7; D ambiguous. The CDR3 length is 11 residues. The germline gives CDR1 MDHEN, CDR2 SYDVKM. V lost 6 bases, J lost 3 bases, and 6 bases lay in between. The CDR3: CASSLNYEQYF. CDR3 DNA sequence: TGTGCCAGCAGCCTTAACTACGAGCAGTACTTC.

The chain joins TRBV7-9 to TRBJ2-6; D unclear. Trimming cost V 1 base and J 0 bases, with 4 bases left between them. The CDR3 spans 15 residues. The V gene's germline CDR1 is SEHNR and CDR2 FQNEAQ (reference sequence). This chain's CDR3 is CASSLGSSGANVLTF. The CDR3 DNA is TGTGCCAGCAGCTTAGGGAGCTCTGGGGCCAACGTCCTGACTTTC.

V is TRBV13 and J is TRBJ1-1; maybe TRBD1 (6 bases). The germline V gene has CDR1 PRHDT and CDR2 FYEKMQ (reference sequence). The CDR3 has 14 residues. Trimming cost V 5 bases and J 1 base, with 11 bases left between them. As DNA, the CDR3 is TGTGCCAGCAGCGCCACGGACAGGAACACTGAAGCTTTCTTT. Protein: CASSATDRNTEAFF.

The chain is built from TRBV6-1 and TRBJ2-7; 8 bases fit TRBD1. Germline CDR1 MNHNS, CDR2 SASEGT. V lost 7 bases and J lost 4; bases outside the gene matches: 9. This CDR3 comprises 14 residues. The CDR3 DNA reads as TGTGCCAGCAACCCCCGGGACAGGCCTTACGAGCAGTACTTC. Amino acid sequence: CASNPRDRPYEQYF.

This sequence joins TRBV13 and TRBJ2-5; 7 nucleotides line up with TRBD1. V lost 4 bases, J lost 5 bases, and 7 bases stayed unmatched. CDR3 size: 14 residues. Germline CDR1 and CDR2: PRHDT and FYEKMQ (reference sequence). The CDR3 reads CASSSSDRQETQYF. CDR3 DNA sequence: TGTGCCAGCAGCTCCTCGGACAGGCAGGAGACCCAGTACTTC. Drawing the rest from reference TRBV13 and TRBJ2-5, the complete variable domain is AAGVIQSPRHLIKEKRETATLKCYPIPRHDTVYWYQQGPGQDPQFLISFYEKMQSDKGSIPDRFSAQQFSDYHSELNMSSLELGDSALYFCASSSSDRQETQYFGPGTRLLVL.

The rearrangement links TRBV28 to TRBJ2-2; 10 bases are shared with TRBD1. CDR1 and CDR2 from the germline V gene are MDHEN and SYDVKM. V lost 7 bases, J lost 4 bases, and 9 bases stayed unmatched. This CDR3 has 16 residues. CDR3 sequence reads: CASTKLTGGPTGELFF. CDR3 coding DNA: TGTGCCAGCACTAAACTGACAGGGGGCCCCACCGGGGAGCTGTTTTTT. Looking up the rest from reference TRBV28 and TRBJ2-2 gives the full variable domain: DVKVTQSSRYLVKRTGEKVFLECVQDMDHENMFWYRQDPGLGLRLIYFSYDVKMKEKGDIPEGYSVSREKKERFSLILESASTNQTSMYLCASTKLTGGPTGELFFGEGSRLTVL.

In this sample, this clone turned up a few times. V gene TRBV7-8 combines with J gene TRBJ2-3; 12 positions agree with TRBD2. Trimming took 5 bases from V and 6 from J; bases not matched to a gene: 3. CDR1 is SGHVS, CDR2 FQNEAQ, per germline. The length of the CDR3 is 14 residues. The CDR3 spells CASSLGTSGDTQYF. The CDR3 DNA sequence: TGTGCCAGCAGCCTTGGGACTAGCGGGGATACGCAGTATTTT.